These 3 T cell receptor beta chains share one sample of origin, sequenced in a study of blood T cell repertoires in COVID-19. Sequencing was performed with immunoSEQ multiplex PCR; in TCRdb, only in-frame clones are kept and a portion is missing. The data show around 200,000 clones, about 77% seen once. Specimen: peripheral blood. Source of these receptors: a woman of 80 years or more with active or convalescent COVID-19.

This clone appeared once. In nucleotides, the CDR3 is TGTGCCAGCAGCGTAGATACGGGACAGGTTTCTGAAGCTTTCTTT. Protein: CASSVDTGQVSEAFF. The chain uses TRBV9 and TRBJ1-1; 8 bases fit TRBD1. The germline CDR1 and CDR2 sequences are SGDLS and YYNGEE. This CDR3 has 15 amino acids. Germline trimming cut 0 bases from V and 6 bases from J; bases unmatched to any gene: 7.

The chain links TRBV28 to TRBJ2-7; tentative D call: TRBD2 (5 bases). This CDR3 region has 15 residues. Trimming left V 5 bases short and J 5 bases short, with 19 bases between. Germline values: CDR1 MDHEN, CDR2 SYDVKM. CDR3 in amino acids: CASSRFGKAGDEQYF. The DNA of the CDR3 is TGTGCCAGCAGTCGCTTTGGTAAGGCGGGTGACGAGCAGTACTTC.

The chain joins TRBV19 to TRBJ1-2; 7 bases are a match to TRBD1. V trimming: 2 bases; J trimming: 5 bases; junction bases outside the gene matches: 2. The CDR3 extends over 13 amino acids. Germline CDR1 is LNHDA and CDR2 is SQIVND (reference sequence). Here the CDR3 reads CASSIRTGYGYTF. The CDR3 DNA reads as TGTGCCAGTAGTATACGGACAGGTTATGGCTACACCTTC. The full variable domain, with the rest looked up from reference TRBV19 and TRBJ1-2, is DGGITQSPKYLFRKEGQNVTLSCEQNLNHDAMYWYRQDPGQGLRLIYYSQIVNDFQKGDIAEGYSVSREKKESFPLTVTSAQKNPTAFYLCASSIRTGYGYTFGSGTRLTVV.